This T cell receptor (beta chain) stems from a study of response to subunit inactivated influenza vaccine. TCRdb re-called the RT-PCR reads with MiXCR, one entry per CDR3 protein. Of 550,000 to 800,000 distinct CDR3 sequences in the sample, roughly 14% were seen once. This clonotype showed up many times. The clonotype comes from a man aged 50 or older who received an inactivated influenza vaccine. The specimen comprised PBMCs from blood, sampled about 14 days before vaccination.

CDR3 DNA: TGTGCCAGCTCAGGGACAGGCTCTGGAAACACCATATATTTT. As protein: CASSGTGSGNTIYF. V usage is TRBV12-3 or TRBV12-4 and J usage is TRBJ1-3; 8 bases agree with TRBD1. Trimming removed 8 bases from V and 0 bases from J; junction bases left unmatched: 3. The CDR3 contains 14 residues.